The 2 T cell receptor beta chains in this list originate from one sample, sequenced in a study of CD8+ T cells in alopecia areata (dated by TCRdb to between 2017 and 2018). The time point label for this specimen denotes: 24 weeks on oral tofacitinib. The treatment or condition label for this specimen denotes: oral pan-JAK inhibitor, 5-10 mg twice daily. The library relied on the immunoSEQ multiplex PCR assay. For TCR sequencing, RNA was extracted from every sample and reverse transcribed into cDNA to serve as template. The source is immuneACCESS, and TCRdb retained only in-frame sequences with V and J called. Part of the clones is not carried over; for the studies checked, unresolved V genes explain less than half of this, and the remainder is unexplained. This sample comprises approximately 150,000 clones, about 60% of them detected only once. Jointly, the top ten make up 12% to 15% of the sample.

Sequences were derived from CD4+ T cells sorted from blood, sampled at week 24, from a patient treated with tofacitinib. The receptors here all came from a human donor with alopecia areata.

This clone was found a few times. The CDR3 DNA is TGTGCCAGCTCACCGGGGCACAGCGAGACCCAGTACTTC. It codes for CASSPGHSETQYF. This chain connects TRBV18 to TRBJ2-5; tentatively, D is TRBD1 (5 bases). Trimming removed 3 bases at V and 5 bases at J, with 10 bases between. The germline gives CDR1 KGHSH, CDR2 LQKENI. The CDR3 totals 13 residues.

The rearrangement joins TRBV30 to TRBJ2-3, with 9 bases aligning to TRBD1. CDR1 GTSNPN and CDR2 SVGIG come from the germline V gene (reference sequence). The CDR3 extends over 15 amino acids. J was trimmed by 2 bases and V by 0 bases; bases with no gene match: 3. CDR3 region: CAWSVQGAPTDTQYF. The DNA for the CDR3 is TGTGCCTGGAGTGTACAGGGGGCTCCCACAGATACGCAGTATTTT. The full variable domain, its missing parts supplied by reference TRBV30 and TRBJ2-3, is SQTIHQWPATLVQPVGSPLSLECTVEGTSNPNLYWYRQAAGRGLQLLFYSVGIGQISSEVPQNLSASRPQDRQFILSSKKLLLSDSGFYLCAWSVQGAPTDTQYFGPGTRLTVL.